This is a list of T cell receptor beta chains from one sample in a study of blood T cell repertoires in COVID-19. Assay used: immunoSEQ multiplex PCR; TCRdb lists only in-frame clones, some missing. Of some 150,000 clones in the sample, around 87% are singletons; the top ten hold approximately 40%. Sequenced: peripheral blood. These receptor sequences come from a man between 45 and 60 years old who had recovered from COVID-19. Both conserved end residues are part of each CDR3. The D gene is left open where the match is weak. Rows may omit the clone size; those that give it use once, few, many or a size class.

CAWLGQKIANYGYTF	TGTGCCTGGCTGGGACAGAAGATTGCTAACTATGGCTACACCTTC	.	TRBD1	TRBV30	TRBJ1-2
CASSPLQGGTEAFF	TGTGCCAGCAGCCCCCTCCAGGGAGGCACTGAAGCTTTCTTT	.	.	TRBV7-9	TRBJ1-1
CASSEATGRGVLNSGNTIYF	TGTGCCAGCAGTGAAGCTACAGGACGAGGAGTTCTTAACTCTGGAAACACCATATATTTT	once	.	TRBV6-1	TRBJ1-3
CASSPARGATNEKLFF	TGTGCCAGCAGCCCGGCCCGGGGGGCGACTAATGAAAAACTGTTTTTT	.	.	TRBV7-8	TRBJ1-4
CASSLFFSGSIGETQYF	TGTGCCAGCAGTCTTTTCTTCTCAGGGTCAATCGGGGAGACCCAGTACTTC	.	.	TRBV6-2/TRBV6-3	TRBJ2-5
CASTFPGGGRAEAFF	TGTGCCAGCACCTTCCCGGGGGGGGGCAGAGCTGAAGCTTTCTTT	.	.	TRBV6-5	TRBJ1-1
CASSTELSYNSPLHF	TGTGCCAGCAGCACAGAGCTCTCCTATAATTCACCCCTCCACTTT	.	.	TRBV7-9	TRBJ1-6
CASSPGQGADTQYF	TGTGCCAGCAGCCCCGGACAGGGGGCAGATACGCAGTATTTT	.	TRBD1	TRBV6-5	TRBJ2-3
CASSLGQGFSEAFF	TGTGCCAGCAGCTTGGGACAGGGTTTTTCTGAAGCTTTCTTT	.	TRBD1	TRBV5-6	TRBJ1-1
CASSLDSWNTEAFF	TGTGCCAGCAGCTTGGACAGTTGGAACACTGAAGCTTTCTTT	.	.	TRBV5-5	TRBJ1-1
CASSFYNTGAYSNQPQHF	TGTGCCAGCAGTTTCTATAATACAGGGGCTTATAGCAATCAGCCCCAGCATTTT	.	TRBD1	TRBV6-2/TRBV6-3	TRBJ1-5
CASSIVPGTSGGGEQFF	TGTGCCAGCAGCATCGTCCCCGGGACTAGCGGGGGGGGAGAGCAGTTCTTC	.	TRBD2	TRBV5-5	TRBJ2-1
CATSRDLRGNNEQFF	TGTGCCACCAGCAGAGATCTACGGGGGAACAATGAGCAGTTCTTC	.	.	TRBV15	TRBJ2-1
CASSEMRGLAGGYTF	TGCGCCAGCAGTGAGATGAGGGGGCTTGCAGGAGGCTACACCTTC	many	TRBD1	TRBV10-2	TRBJ1-2
CAITTGVLNTEAFF	TGTGCCATAACGACAGGGGTCTTGAACACTGAAGCTTTCTTT	.	TRBD1	TRBV7-2	TRBJ1-1
CASRPYTGDYNSPLHF	TGTGCCAGCAGGCCATATACAGGGGATTATAATTCACCCCTCCACTTT	few	TRBD1	TRBV13	TRBJ1-6
CASSEDRATYNEQFF	TGTGCCAGCAGTGAGGACAGGGCGACCTACAATGAGCAGTTCTTC	.	TRBD1	TRBV6-1	TRBJ2-1
CASSPEGLGTEAFF	TGTGCCAGCTCACCGGAGGGGCTTGGCACTGAAGCTTTCTTT	.	.	TRBV18	TRBJ1-1
CASSLEGGHEQFF	TGTGCCAGCAGCCTTGAAGGGGGCCATGAGCAGTTCTTC	.	TRBD1	TRBV7-3	TRBJ2-1
CASSQGQGCTGELFF	TGCGCCAGCAGCCAAGGACAGGGATGCACCGGGGAGCTGTTTTTT	once	TRBD1	TRBV4-3	TRBJ2-2
CASSLGDGDNSPLHF	TGTGCCAGCAGCTTGGGCGACGGGGATAATTCACCCCTCCACTTT	.	.	TRBV5-6	TRBJ1-6
CAIRNGQGEETQYF	TGTGCCATCAGAAATGGACAGGGCGAAGAGACCCAGTACTTC	.	TRBD1	TRBV10-3	TRBJ2-5
CASSLNRGQGYTF	TGTGCCAGCAGCTTAAACAGGGGGCAGGGCTACACCTTC	.	TRBD1	TRBV5-5	TRBJ1-2
CASSVGGQFPYEQYF	TGTGCCAGCAGCGTAGGCGGACAGTTCCCCTACGAGCAGTACTTC	.	.	TRBV9	TRBJ2-7
CASSSPTGGLNEKLFF	TGTGCCAGCAGCTCCCCGACAGGGGGCCTTAATGAAAAACTGTTTTTT	.	TRBD1	TRBV5-4	TRBJ1-4
CASGTGGGGSNQPQHF	TGTGCCAGCGGGACAGGGGGCGGAGGAAGCAATCAGCCCCAGCATTTT	.	TRBD1	TRBV19	TRBJ1-5
CAISGTGIQETQYF	TGTGCCATCAGCGGGACAGGGATTCAGGAGACCCAGTACTTC	.	TRBD1	TRBV10-3	TRBJ2-5
CASRKMTELNYGYTF	TGTGCCAGCAGAAAAATGACAGAGCTCAACTATGGCTACACCTTC	.	.	TRBV27	TRBJ1-2
CASSFRGNTIYF	TGTGCCAGCAGTTTCCGGGGAAACACCATATATTTT	.	.	TRBV12-3/TRBV12-4	TRBJ1-3
CASSFGTSGLGEQFF	TGTGCCAGCAGCTTCGGGACTAGCGGCCTTGGTGAGCAGTTCTTC	medium-sized	TRBD2	TRBV5-4	TRBJ2-1
CASSQDWGPDTQYF	TGCGCCAGCAGCCAAGATTGGGGCCCAGATACGCAGTATTTT	.	.	TRBV4-1	TRBJ2-3
CASRGQGATGELFF	TGCGCCAGCAGGGGGCAGGGGGCGACCGGGGAGCTGTTTTTT	.	TRBD1	TRBV5-1	TRBJ2-2
CASSMKVGQGASYEQYF	TGTGCCAGTAGTATGAAAGTTGGACAGGGGGCCTCCTACGAGCAGTACTTC	.	TRBD1	TRBV19	TRBJ2-7
CASRRTGGYNQPQHF	TGTGCCAGCAGACGGACAGGGGGTTACAATCAGCCCCAGCATTTT	.	TRBD1	TRBV28	TRBJ1-5
CASSPPGAYEQYF	TGTGCCAGTAGTCCCCCGGGGGCCTACGAGCAGTACTTC	.	.	TRBV19	TRBJ2-7
CASSLERGSGANVLTF	TGTGCCAGCAGCTTAGAACGGGGTTCTGGGGCCAACGTCCTGACTTTC	.	.	TRBV7-8	TRBJ2-6